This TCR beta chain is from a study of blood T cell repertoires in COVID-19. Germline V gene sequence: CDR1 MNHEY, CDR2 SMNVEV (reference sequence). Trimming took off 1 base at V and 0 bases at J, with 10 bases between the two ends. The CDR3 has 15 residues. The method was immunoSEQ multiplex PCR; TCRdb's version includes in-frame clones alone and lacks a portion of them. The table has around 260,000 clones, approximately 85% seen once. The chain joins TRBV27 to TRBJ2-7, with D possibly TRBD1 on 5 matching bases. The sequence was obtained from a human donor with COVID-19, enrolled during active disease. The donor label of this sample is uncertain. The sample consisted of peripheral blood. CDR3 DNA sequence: TGTGCCAGCAGTTTATTCCTGGGGCACTCCTACGAGCAGTACTTC. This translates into CASSLFLGHSYEQYF.